This TCR beta chain was profiled in a study of T cells in Graves' hyperthyroidism and ophthalmopathy. The source material, RNA transcripts, was used to amplify TCR beta CDR3 regions. TCR CDR3 underwent first-round RT-PCR with the HTBI primer set. Each CDR3 protein gets one entry after TCRdb re-called the multiplex PCR reads with MiXCR. The data contain around 600,000 distinct CDR3 sequences, 14% of them seen just once; the ten biggest clones take up roughly 7.1%. There are many counts of this clonotype. The sample taken for sequencing was blood. The sequence was obtained from a woman in her late teens or twenties with Graves' ophthalmopathy.

CDR3 amino acids: CASTQGGVGHNEQFF. Here the CDR3 DNA reads TGTGCCAGCACCCAAGGGGGAGTTGGGCACAATGAGCAGTTCTTC. The chain employs TRBV12-3 or TRBV12-4 and TRBJ2-1; D possibly corresponds to TRBD1 (6 bases). The CDR3 is 15 residues long. Deletions cut 7 bases from V and 5 bases from J, with 18 bases between.